The subject of this entry is one T cell receptor beta chain. Which antigen it targets is not known. No much larger clonotype is one base removed from it; base qualities were not supplied. CDR1 and CDR2 (SQVTM, ANQGSEA) derive from the germline V gene. V drops 5 bases and J drops 2 bases, leaving 17 bases in between. From its cysteine to its phenylalanine, the CDR3 spans 15 amino acids. Only CDR3 DNA remains: 45 bases, in frame from the first base. Library generation was performed with 5' RACE. Reads for this sample came from an Illumina HiSeq 2500. A second roughly 7 to 11 cycle PCR used a sample-barcoded 5' primer and a J-beta primer mix. Each TCR beta cDNA molecule received a unique molecular identifier from a template-switch 5' adaptor carrying 12 random nucleotides. Each sample yielded at least 3 million CDR3-containing paired-end reads. First-strand cDNA synthesis was performed from all RNA using the Mint cDNA synthesis kit, with priming by a TRBC-specific oligonucleotide. Following uracil-DNA glycosylase treatment, a first 18-cycle PCR with universal primers M1SS and BC2_uni_R was performed on all cDNA. The original pipeline was this. Each sample was normalized by randomly selecting 1 million high-quality reads, each carrying a distinct molecular identifier. Instead of being binned into consensus sequences, reads with shared molecular identifiers were discarded. MiTCR, run with a Q25 quality threshold and the strictest error-elimination algorithm, handled CDR3 identification, clonotype clustering and error correction. A nonparametric unseen species model with Euler transformation was used to estimate a lower bound on total TCR beta diversity. TCRdb redid the processing of the public reads, applying fastp at Q25 and MiXCR, and retained in-frame beta chains. Rows are combined by CDR3 protein, so each entry shows the most common genes and DNA. TCRdb's processing, not the authors', yielded these V and J calls. In this sample the table shows some 640,000 distinct CDR3 sequences, 49% of which occur a single time. The biggest ten clones account for about a third of the sample.

The sample originates from a study of blood T cells in healthy people across ages (dated by TCRdb to about 2015). For the wider study: In model experiments, template switching captured about one uniquely barcoded TCR beta cDNA molecule for every two T cells. The donors were split into four age groups: young (average approximately 16 years), middle-aged (about 40), aged (roughly 60) and long-lived (under 90). Using the same blood draw, the study looked at two additional independent replicas of 1 million unique cDNA reads for two donors, one aged 18 to 29 and the other aged 80 or older. To avoid experimental bias, donors of different ages were randomly spread across the sequencing lanes. The study measured age-related changes in TCR beta repertoire diversity using deep sequencing normalized with unique cDNA molecular identifiers.

What the authors observed across the whole study: Compared with the aged group, more naive CD4+ T cells, fewer expanded clones and increased TCR diversity were shown by the long-lived group, suggesting age selection. Estimates of total diversity based on one million sequenced T cells were considered lower bounds and underestimates. There was a strong correlation between observed TCR beta diversity and the percentage of naive T cells measured by flow cytometry. As age increased, observed TCR beta diversity per million T cells dropped in a roughly linear way, and a significant reduction was already evident by age 40. Because profiling used bulk unsorted PBMCs, naive and antigen-experienced compartments could not be compared conclusively. Because donor CMV infection status was unknown, age-related changes in expanded clonotypes were potentially confounded.

The 39 donors, aged roughly 6 to 95 years, were systemically healthy Caucasian individuals from Russia. Each donor gave ten milliliters of peripheral blood, collected into EDTA-treated Vacutainer tubes. Ficoll-Paque density-gradient centrifugation was used to isolate PBMCs, with at least 6 million per sample. Total RNA, at least 5 micrograms per sample, was extracted from PBMCs with Trizol reagent. For every donor, flow cytometry on a PBMC aliquot measured the percentage of naive CD45RAhigh/CD27high T cells. The sequencing input was blood. This clonotype was sampled from a woman aged 55-75 years in good health. The chain is made from TRBV29-1 and TRBJ2-3; no confident D gene assignment can be made. The nucleotide sequence is TGCAGCGTTTATAAGGGTCCCGCAGCCACAGATACGCAGTATTTT. The encoded protein is CSVYKGPAATDTQYF.